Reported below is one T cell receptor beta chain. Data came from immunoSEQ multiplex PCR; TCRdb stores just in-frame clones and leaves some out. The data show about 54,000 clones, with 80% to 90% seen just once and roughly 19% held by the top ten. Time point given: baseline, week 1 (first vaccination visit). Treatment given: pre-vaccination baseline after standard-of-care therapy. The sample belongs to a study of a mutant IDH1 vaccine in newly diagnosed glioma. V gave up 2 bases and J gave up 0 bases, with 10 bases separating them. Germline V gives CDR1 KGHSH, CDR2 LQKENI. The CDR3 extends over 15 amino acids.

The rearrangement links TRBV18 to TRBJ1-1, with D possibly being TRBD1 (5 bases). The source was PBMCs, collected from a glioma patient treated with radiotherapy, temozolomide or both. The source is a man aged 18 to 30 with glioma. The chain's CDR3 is CASSPTGVMNTEAFF. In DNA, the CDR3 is TGTGCCAGCTCACCAACAGGAGTCATGAACACTGAAGCTTTCTTT.